The present T cell receptor (beta chain) was sequenced within a study of molecular identifiers for immune sequencing clone quantification. This clonotype was found many times. The germline gives CDR1 KGHDR, CDR2 SFDVKD. CDR3 length: 16 residues. V shed 3 bases and J shed 2 bases, with 14 bases lying between them. Preparation of the bulk TCR libraries relied on previously described methods and listed TCR primers. One entry per CDR3 protein, called by TCRdb with MiXCR from the PCR reads. The sample yields about 640,000 distinct CDR3 sequences, nearly 20% seen once. Sorting was used to obtain naive CD8 T cells (CD8+CD4-CCR7+CD45RA+).

The V and J genes are TRBV24-1 and TRBJ2-3, with a weak D call TRBD1 (6 bases). The sequenced sample consisted of naive CD8+ T cells from blood, with Jurkat cell RNA spiked in. As for subset: FACS-sorted CD8+CD4-CCR7+CD45RA+ naive T cells. The clonotype was recovered from a human donor in good health. Some libraries in this study had Jurkat cell RNA spiked in. The CDR3 DNA reads as TGTGCCACCAGTGATAGACAGGACCAGTTCACAGATACGCAGTATTTT. Translation: CATSDRQDQFTDTQYF.